The clone carrying this TCR beta chain appeared a few times. The sample belongs to a study of early stage breast cancer tumors. Trimming took 5 bases from V and 5 from J; bases not matched to a gene: 7. In germline, CDR1 is SGHTA, CDR2 FQGTGA. This CDR3 is built from 14 residues. The repertoire was sequenced with immunoSEQ multiplex PCR; TCRdb's copy has only in-frame clones and lacks some. This table holds 45,000 to 60,000 clones, about 83% found once. What was sequenced was blood. V usage is TRBV7-3 and J usage is TRBJ2-3, with 7 bases lining up with TRBD1. The sequence derives from a person aged 45 to 59 with breast cancer. CDR3 bases: TGTGCCAGCAGCCGCACAGGGGTGGGAGATACGCAGTATTTT. Translation gives CASSRTGVGDTQYF.